Listed below are T cell receptor beta chains from one sample, sequenced in a study of blood T cell repertoires in COVID-19. The assay was immunoSEQ multiplex PCR, and TCRdb's table has in-frame clones only and misses some. The sample holds 300,000 to 400,000 clones, about 86% seen once. Source material: PBMCs or T cells enriched from blood (not recorded which). These receptors came from a woman in her forties with acute COVID-19. The CDR3 runs from the conserved cysteine through the conserved F or W. A D gene is named only where the DNA matches it firmly. Expanded clones are given a class, and other clones once, few, many or no size at all.

j_call clone_size d_call v_call cdr3_aa cdr3_nt
TRBJ2-7 once NA TRBV19 CASSQGGEQYF TGTGCCAGTAGTCAGGGGGGCGAGCAGTACTTC
TRBJ2-7 NA TRBD2 TRBV18 CASSPGTGTRSSYEQYF TGTGCCAGCTCACCTGGTACCGGGACTAGAAGCTCCTACGAGCAGTACTTC
TRBJ1-5 NA NA TRBV6-5 CASTPWRRNNQPQHF TGTGCCAGCACGCCTTGGAGGCGGAACAATCAGCCCCAGCATTTT
TRBJ1-3 NA NA TRBV19 CASSIRFSGNTIYF TGTGCCAGTAGTATCAGATTCTCTGGAAACACCATATATTTT
TRBJ2-7 NA NA TRBV3-1/TRBV3-2 CASSQVGAGVVEQYF TGTGCCAGCAGCCAAGTGGGGGCGGGAGTTGTAGAGCAGTACTTC
TRBJ1-6 NA NA TRBV4-3 CASSQELSRNSPLHF TGCGCCAGCAGCCAAGAGCTGAGTCGGAATTCACCCCTCCACTTT
TRBJ2-5 NA TRBD2 TRBV29-1 CSGGLAGPGETQYF TGCAGCGGGGGACTAGCGGGACCAGGGGAGACCCAGTACTTC
TRBJ1-2 NA TRBD1 TRBV9 CASRGPGQGGTFYGYTF TGTGCCAGCAGAGGCCCGGGACAGGGGGGGACCTTTTATGGCTACACCTTC
TRBJ1-1 NA NA TRBV29-1 CSVGEPTGNTEAFF TGCAGCGTTGGAGAACCGACAGGGAACACTGAAGCTTTCTTT
TRBJ1-2 NA TRBD1 TRBV10-3 CAIRELPGTVYGYTF TGTGCCATCAGGGAGCTCCCCGGGACAGTCTATGGCTACACCTTC
TRBJ1-5 NA NA TRBV6-1 CASSETVQGRQPQHF TGTGCCAGCAGTGAAACGGTACAGGGTCGTCAGCCCCAGCATTTT
TRBJ2-2 NA NA TRBV11-2 CASSNFGGSTGELFF TGTGCCAGCAGCAACTTCGGGGGATCCACCGGGGAGCTGTTTTTT
TRBJ1-2 NA TRBD1 TRBV20-1 CSASKGTGVYGYTF TGCAGTGCTAGTAAGGGCACAGGGGTTTATGGCTACACCTTC
TRBJ1-2 few TRBD1 TRBV19 CASRGTGEEVYGYTF TGTGCCAGTAGGGGGACAGGGGAAGAGGTCTATGGCTACACCTTC
TRBJ2-7 NA TRBD1 TRBV2 CASKNRGSYEQYF TGTGCCAGCAAAAACAGGGGATCCTACGAGCAGTACTTC
TRBJ1-6 NA NA TRBV2 CASSDRSAGNGSPLHF TGTGCCAGCAGTGATAGGAGCGCAGGGAACGGTTCACCCCTCCACTTT
TRBJ2-3 NA NA TRBV7-2 CASSLAINMQYF TGTGCCAGCAGCTTAGCAATAAATATGCAGTATTTT
TRBJ2-1 NA TRBD2 TRBV4-3 CASSLNFLAGNEQFF TGCGCCAGCAGCCTCAACTTCCTAGCGGGAAATGAGCAGTTCTTC
TRBJ2-7 NA TRBD2 TRBV4-3 CASSLSGASYEQYF TGCGCCAGCAGCCTTAGCGGGGCCTCCTACGAGCAGTACTTC
TRBJ1-2 few NA TRBV7-9 CASSLDAGHGYTF TGTGCCAGCAGCTTAGATGCGGGTCATGGCTACACCTTC
TRBJ1-3 NA NA TRBV12-3/TRBV12-4 CASSGSSGYTIYF TGTGCCAGCAGCGGTAGTTCGGGATACACCATATATTTT
TRBJ2-7 once TRBD1 TRBV20-1 CSASPGGWQYF TGCAGTGCTAGCCCAGGGGGCTGGCAGTACTTC
TRBJ2-5 NA TRBD2 TRBV19 CATSGTGLAGALGTQYF TGTGCCACTTCCGGGACGGGACTAGCGGGGGCCTTGGGGACCCAGTACTTC
TRBJ1-3 NA TRBD1 TRBV11-2 CASSRDRGKRNTIYF TGTGCCAGCAGCAGGGACAGGGGGAAGAGAAACACCATATATTTT
TRBJ2-7 NA TRBD1 TRBV6-2/TRBV6-3 CASSSLPSGQGSREQYF TGTGCCAGCAGTTCATTGCCCTCGGGACAGGGAAGTCGCGAGCAGTACTTC
TRBJ1-4 NA NA TRBV27 CASSPTGQIATNEKLFF TGTGCCAGCAGTCCAACTGGACAGATAGCAACTAATGAAAAACTGTTTTTT
TRBJ2-1 few TRBD1 TRBV9 CASSAPPGQAANEQFF TGTGCCAGCAGCGCGCCCCCGGGACAGGCGGCCAATGAGCAGTTCTTC
TRBJ1-1 NA NA TRBV7-2 CASSYGQTEAFF TGTGCCAGCAGCTACGGACAGACTGAAGCTTTCTTT
TRBJ2-5 NA NA TRBV6-1 CASSDRRVGRETQYF TGTGCCAGCAGTGATAGAAGGGTAGGGAGGGAGACCCAGTACTTC
TRBJ1-2 NA TRBD1 TRBV4-2 CASSREGDRHNYGYTF TGTGCCAGCAGCCGAGAAGGGGACAGGCATAACTATGGCTACACCTTC
TRBJ1-6 NA TRBD1 TRBV6-5 CASTRQGAGSPLHF TGTGCCAGCACGAGACAGGGTGCCGGCTCACCCCTCCACTTT
TRBJ1-5 NA NA TRBV6-6 CASSRNSRGTSNQPQHF TGTGCCAGCAGTCGAAATTCCAGGGGAACGAGCAATCAGCCCCAGCATTTT
TRBJ1-2 NA TRBD1 TRBV5-5 CASSSGTGVPGLYGYTF TGTGCCAGCAGCTCCGGGACAGGAGTACCCGGCCTCTATGGCTACACCTTC